Below are 24 T cell receptor beta chains sequenced from a single sample in a study of blood T cell repertoires in COVID-19. Only in-frame clones appear in the TCRdb table, and some are missing; sequencing was by immunoSEQ multiplex PCR. This table has about 200,000 clones, over 80% appearing once. Sequencing was performed on peripheral blood. These receptors originate from a man in his forties or fifties with acute or convalescent COVID-19.

The V gene is TRBV5-1, the J gene TRBJ2-1; TRBD2 might be the D (6 bases). Per the germline V gene, CDR1 is SGHRS and CDR2 is YFSETQ. Trimming stripped 0 bases from V and 9 bases from J, with 16 bases between. This CDR3 has 15 residues. CDR3 coding DNA: TGCGCCAGCAGCTTGGCGGGCGGGGTCCACGGTGAGCAGTTCTTC. Amino acid sequence: CASSLAGGVHGEQFF. Filled out from reference TRBV5-1 and TRBJ2-1, the complete variable domain reads KAGVTQTPRYLIKTRGQQVTLSCSPISGHRSVSWYQQTPGQGLQFLFEYFSETQRNKGNFPGRFSGRQFSNSRSEMNVSTLELGDSALYLCASSLAGGVHGEQFFGPGTRLTVL.

The table lists this clone with a count of one. The genes are TRBV7-9 and TRBJ2-1, with 8 bases matching TRBD2. The CDR3 sequence is 17 residues long. Germline CDR1 is SEHNR and CDR2 is FQNEAQ (reference sequence). J gave up 2 bases and V 1 base, and 7 bases lay outside the gene matches. CDR3 DNA sequence: TGTGCCAGCAGCTTAGACGTAGCGGGGATGCCCTACAATGAGCAGTTCTTC. It specifies CASSLDVAGMPYNEQFF.

The chain links TRBV7-9 to TRBJ1-4; a possible D gene is TRBD1 (5 bases). V lost 2 bases to trimming and J lost 14 bases, with 9 bases between them. The CDR3 has 11 amino acids. Germline values: CDR1 SEHNR, CDR2 FQNEAQ (reference sequence). As DNA, the CDR3 is TGTGCCAGCAGCTTAAATGGACACCTGTTTTTT. Translated, it gives CASSLNGHLFF.

This chain connects TRBV5-1 to TRBJ1-4, with a weak D call TRBD1 (5 bases). The CDR3 has 14 residues. Germline values: CDR1 SGHRS, CDR2 YFSETQ. The V end was cut by 6 bases, the J end by 5 bases, with 14 bases between. The CDR3 loop is CASTMTEKNEKLFF. The CDR3 nucleotides read TGCGCCAGCACCATGACAGAAAAAAATGAAAAACTGTTTTTT.

This clone was detected only a few times. The chain couples TRBV6-1 to TRBJ1-2, with 9 bases aligning to TRBD1. The trim removed 3 bases at V and 5 bases at J, leaving 1 base unmatched. This CDR3 has 13 amino acids. Germline loops: CDR1 MNHNS, CDR2 SASEGT. The CDR3 DNA reads as TGTGCCAGCAGTGAGGGACAGGGTTATGGCTACACCTTC. Its protein product is CASSEGQGYGYTF.

In its sample, this clone was seen a few times. The gene calls are TRBV5-1 and TRBJ2-6; TRBD1 matches at 7 bases. CDR3 length: 16 residues. Trimming cost V 4 bases and J 2 bases; bases outside gene matches: 6. From germline, CDR1 is SGHRS and CDR2 YFSETQ. CDR3 residues: CASSQTTGAGANVLTF. CDR3 coding DNA: TGCGCCAGCAGCCAAACCACAGGGGCTGGGGCCAACGTCCTGACTTTC. The entire variable domain, with the rest obtained from reference TRBV5-1 and TRBJ2-6, is as follows: KAGVTQTPRYLIKTRGQQVTLSCSPISGHRSVSWYQQTPGQGLQFLFEYFSETQRNKGNFPGRFSGRQFSNSRSEMNVSTLELGDSALYLCASSQTTGAGANVLTFGAGSRLTVL.

The rearrangement uses TRBV5-1 and TRBJ1-5; TRBD1 matches at 7 bases. The CDR3 sequence is 15 residues long. V dropped 0 bases and J dropped 5; count of bases not matched to a gene: 5. In germline, CDR1 is SGHRS, CDR2 YFSETQ. For the CDR3, the DNA is TGCGCCAGCAGCTTGGGGGACAGCCAATATCAGCCCCAGCATTTT. This translates into CASSLGDSQYQPQHF.

The gene calls are TRBV7-7 and TRBJ2-3; 11 bases agree with TRBD2. Germline V gene sequence: CDR1 SSHAT, CDR2 FNYEAQ (reference sequence). The CDR3 sequence is 17 residues long. V was pared by 5 bases and J by 8 bases, with 15 bases of the junction left unmatched. The CDR3, as DNA: TGTGCCAGCAGCCCGATATCCTTAGCGGGAGGGCCTGGTACGCAGTATTTT. This codes for CASSPISLAGGPGTQYF.

The chain uses TRBV6-2 or TRBV6-3 and TRBJ1-3, with D possibly being TRBD1 (6 bases). V lost 4 bases and J lost 4, with 17 bases in between. Germline CDR1 is MNHEY and CDR2 is SVGEGT. The CDR3 loop spans 16 amino acids. CDR3 in DNA: TGTGCCAGCAGTTCACAGATTTCAGGGGCCGGAAACACCATATATTTT. Amino acids: CASSSQISGAGNTIYF.

The chain joins TRBV5-6 to TRBJ2-7; perhaps TRBD1 as D (5 bases). The CDR3 length is 13 residues. The ends were cut back, 4 bases at V and 4 bases at J, with 12 bases in the middle. CDR1 SGHDT and CDR2 YYEEEE come from the germline V gene. As DNA, the CDR3 is TGTGCCAGCAGCCTCACGGCAGGGTACGAGCAGTACTTC. Translated: CASSLTAGYEQYF. Complete variable domain (other parts from reference TRBV5-6 and TRBJ2-7): DAGVTQSPTHLIKTRGQQVTLRCSPKSGHDTVSWYQQALGQGPQFIFQYYEEEERQRGNFPDRFSGHQFPNYSSELNVNALLLGDSALYLCASSLTAGYEQYFGPGTRLTVT.

The V call is TRBV19, the J call TRBJ1-2; D is possibly TRBD1 (5 bases). V was pared by 3 bases and J by 4 bases, with 15 bases between. CDR1 and CDR2 (germline): LNHDA, SQIVND (reference sequence). CDR3 length equals 15 residues. The CDR3 DNA reads as TGTGCCAGTAGTATTGCAGGGCAGGGAGGCTATGGCTACACCTTC. Translation gives CASSIAGQGGYGYTF.

The chain carries TRBV6-2 or TRBV6-3 and TRBJ1-5; maybe TRBD1 (5 bases). Per the germline V gene, CDR1 is MNHEY and CDR2 is SVGEGT. V lost 0 bases to trimming and J lost 3 bases, with 12 bases between them. CDR3 length equals 16 residues. The CDR3 nucleotides read TGTGCCAGCAGTTACTCAACAGGCCCGATCAATCAGCCCCAGCATTTT. Translating it yields CASSYSTGPINQPQHF.

This clone appeared a few times. Other DNA sequences in this sample translate to the same CDR3. The chain recombines TRBV5-1 with TRBJ1-1; TRBD1 matches at 7 bases. Germline V gene sequence: CDR1 SGHRS, CDR2 YFSETQ. The CDR3 has 14 residues. Trimming cost V 4 bases and J 0 bases; bases outside gene matches: 3. The CDR3 nucleotides are TGCGCCAGCAGCCTGGGGACAGTGAACACTGAAGCTTTCTTT. It yields the protein CASSLGTVNTEAFF. The variable domain in full, with the rest retrieved from reference TRBV5-1 and TRBJ1-1, is KAGVTQTPRYLIKTRGQQVTLSCSPISGHRSVSWYQQTPGQGLQFLFEYFSETQRNKGNFPGRFSGRQFSNSRSEMNVSTLELGDSALYLCASSLGTVNTEAFFGQGTRLTVV.

This clone was detected only a few times. The chain has TRBV28 and TRBJ2-7; 8 bases match TRBD1. This CDR3 contains 16 residues. J was trimmed by 5 bases and V by 4 bases; bases with no gene match: 13. The germline V gene has CDR1 MDHEN and CDR2 SYDVKM. CDR3 loop: CASSSIGQGTGNEQYF. DNA of the CDR3: TGTGCCAGCAGTTCCATCGGACAGGGCACCGGGAACGAGCAGTACTTC.

J is TRBJ2-1 and V is TRBV6-4; the match to TRBD2 covers 11 bases. V lost 5 bases, J lost 4 bases, and 4 bases stayed unmatched. The CDR3 consists of 15 residues. CDR1 MRHNA and CDR2 SNTAGT come from the germline V gene. CDR3 amino acids: CASSKIAGGYNEQFF. The CDR3 DNA sequence: TGTGCCAGCAGTAAAATAGCGGGAGGGTACAATGAGCAGTTCTTC.

The rearrangement links TRBV7-9 to TRBJ2-3; D gene ambiguous. This CDR3 region has 15 residues. The germline V gene encodes CDR1 SEHNR and CDR2 FQNEAQ (reference sequence). The V gene lost 5 bases and the J gene lost 0 bases, with 12 bases spanning the gap. The CDR3 spells CASSHQLTSTDTQYF. Here the CDR3 DNA reads TGTGCCAGCAGCCACCAACTGACTAGCACAGATACGCAGTATTTT.

This sequence joins TRBV3-1 (or the pseudogene TRBV3-2) and TRBJ2-1; 13 nucleotides match TRBD2. Germline V gene data show CDR1 as LGHDT and CDR2 as YNNKEL (reference sequence). This CDR3 is built from 16 residues. V lost 0 bases and J lost 12; bases outside the gene matches: 8. In nucleotides, the CDR3 is TGTGCCAGCAGCCAAGATTGGACTAGCGGGAGAGGAGTGCAGTTCTTC. This sequence encodes CASSQDWTSGRGVQFF.

The chain couples TRBV5-1 to TRBJ1-2; TRBD1 agrees at 7 bases. This CDR3 comprises 14 residues. V shed 3 bases and J 0 bases; nucleotides not matched to a gene: 2. Germline V gives CDR1 SGHRS, CDR2 YFSETQ. The CDR3 DNA reads as TGCGCCAGCAGCTGGGACAGAGCTAACTATGGCTACACCTTC. It encodes CASSWDRANYGYTF. The full variable domain, in which reference TRBV5-1 and TRBJ1-2 provide the parts outside the CDR3, is KAGVTQTPRYLIKTRGQQVTLSCSPISGHRSVSWYQQTPGQGLQFLFEYFSETQRNKGNFPGRFSGRQFSNSRSEMNVSTLELGDSALYLCASSWDRANYGYTFGSGTRLTVV.

The chain has TRBV19 and TRBJ1-2; D perhaps matches TRBD1 (5 bases). The CDR3 is 15 residues long. CDR1 and CDR2 from the germline V gene are LNHDA and SQIVND (reference sequence). Trimming took 7 bases from V and 0 from J, leaving 15 bases between them. The CDR3: CASIPTPGANYGYTF. CDR3 DNA: TGTGCCAGTATCCCAACCCCGGGGGCTAACTATGGCTACACCTTC.

V is TRBV7-2 and J is TRBJ1-5; D is unclear. This CDR3 has 13 residues. In germline, CDR1 is SGHTA, CDR2 FQGNSA. V was pared by 2 bases and J by 4 bases, with 6 bases between. DNA for the CDR3: TGTGCCAGCAGCTTATACTGGAATCAGCCCCAGCATTTT. Translation: CASSLYWNQPQHF.

This chain connects TRBV11-2 to TRBJ1-1; TRBD1 agrees at 7 bases. V shed 0 bases, J shed 4 bases, and the junction held 5 bases outside the gene matches. Germline-derived CDR1 and CDR2 are SGHAT and FQNNGV. The CDR3 is 15 residues long. CDR3 protein: CASSLDQTGSTEAFF. The CDR3 DNA follows: TGTGCCAGCAGCTTAGATCAGACAGGGAGCACTGAAGCTTTCTTT.

The CDR3: CASSPPGQFYEQYF. As DNA, the CDR3 is TGTGCCAGCAGTCCTCCGGGACAGTTTTACGAGCAGTACTTC. This chain uses TRBV6-5 with TRBJ2-7; 7 bases are shared with TRBD1. Looked up from germline, CDR1 is MNHEY and CDR2 is SVGAGI. Unmatched junction bases numbered 8, after V lost 5 bases and J lost 4 bases. This CDR3 region has 14 residues.

The chain is built from TRBV4-2 and TRBJ2-1, with 7 bases matching TRBD2. The CDR3 has 13 residues. Germline assignment: CDR1 LGHNA and CDR2 YNFKEQ. Losses at the gene ends were 0 bases for V and 13 bases for J; bases not matched to a gene: 6. The CDR3 DNA follows: TGTGCCAGCAGCCAAGACGAAAGGACTAGACAGTTCTTC. Its protein product is CASSQDERTRQFF.

This clone appeared a single time. V is TRBV11-3 and J is TRBJ2-2, with 9 bases aligning to TRBD1. The CDR3 is 14 residues long. Germline assignment: CDR1 SGHNT and CDR2 YENEEA. The J segment lost 6 bases and the V segment lost 5 bases, leaving 4 bases of the junction unmatched. In nucleotides, the CDR3 is TGTGCCAGCAGCCCCACAGGGGGCCCCGGGGAGCTGTTTTTT. Translation gives CASSPTGGPGELFF.